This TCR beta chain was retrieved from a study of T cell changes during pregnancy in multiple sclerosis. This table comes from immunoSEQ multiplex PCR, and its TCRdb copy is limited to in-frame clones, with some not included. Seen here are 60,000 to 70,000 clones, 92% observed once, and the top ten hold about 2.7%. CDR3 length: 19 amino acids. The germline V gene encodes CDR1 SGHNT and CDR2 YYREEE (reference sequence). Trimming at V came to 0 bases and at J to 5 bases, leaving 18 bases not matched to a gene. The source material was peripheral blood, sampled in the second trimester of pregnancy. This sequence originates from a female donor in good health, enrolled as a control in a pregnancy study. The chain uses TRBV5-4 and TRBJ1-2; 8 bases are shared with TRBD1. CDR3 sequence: CASSLGPGQGLTHGYGYTF. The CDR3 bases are TGTGCCAGCAGCTTGGGTCCAGGACAGGGTTTAACTCATGGATATGGCTACACCTTC.